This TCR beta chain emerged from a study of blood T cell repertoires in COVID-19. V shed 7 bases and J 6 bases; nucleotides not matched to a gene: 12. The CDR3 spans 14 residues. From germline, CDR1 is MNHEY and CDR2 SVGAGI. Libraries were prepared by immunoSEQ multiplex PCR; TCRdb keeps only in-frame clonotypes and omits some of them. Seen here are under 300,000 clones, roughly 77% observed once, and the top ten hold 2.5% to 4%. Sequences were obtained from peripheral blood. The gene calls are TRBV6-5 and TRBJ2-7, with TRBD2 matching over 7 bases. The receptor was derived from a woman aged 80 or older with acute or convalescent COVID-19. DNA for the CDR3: TGTGCCAGCAATCCGGGACTAACGGTAACCGAGCAGTACTTC. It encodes CASNPGLTVTEQYF.